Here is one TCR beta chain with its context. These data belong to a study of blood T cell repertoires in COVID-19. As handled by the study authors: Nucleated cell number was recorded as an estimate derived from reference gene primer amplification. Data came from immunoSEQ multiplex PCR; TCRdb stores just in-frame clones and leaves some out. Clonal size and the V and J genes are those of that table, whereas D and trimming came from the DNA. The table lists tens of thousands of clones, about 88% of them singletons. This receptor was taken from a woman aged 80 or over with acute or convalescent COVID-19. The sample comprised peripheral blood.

In DNA, the CDR3 is TGTGCCAGCAGTCAACAGGGGGCTTCTGAAGCTTTCTTT. It encodes CASSQQGASEAFF. This chain connects TRBV7-2 to TRBJ1-1; TRBD1 aligns across 9 bases. CDR1 is SGHTA, CDR2 FQGNSA, per germline. The CDR3 runs to 13 residues. The V segment lost 6 bases and the J segment 6 bases; nucleotides outside the gene matches: 5.